A single sample gave rise to the 25 T cell receptor beta chains below, sequenced in a study of cytomegalovirus exposure and HLA in healthy donors. 13 Jbeta primers and 60 Vbeta primers were used for the PCR. The data were produced by immunoSEQ multiplex PCR, yet TCRdb's version contains in-frame clones alone and is incomplete. Among some 200,000 clones listed, roughly 73% were seen once. The sample taken for sequencing was PBMCs. The origin of the receptors is a young woman in good health and CMV-seronegative.

The CDR3 nucleotides are TGCGCCAGCAGCCTGGACAGTTCCTCCACAGATACGCAGTATTTT. Amino acids: CASSLDSSSTDTQYF. The V gene is TRBV5-1, the J gene TRBJ2-3; tentatively, D is TRBD1 (6 bases). Germline V lookup: CDR1 SGHRS, CDR2 YFSETQ. The V end was cut by 4 bases, the J end by 2 bases, with 14 bases between. This CDR3 has 15 residues.

The rearrangement uses TRBV5-6 and TRBJ1-1; TRBD1 aligns across 8 bases. CDR3 length equals 17 residues. J gave up 0 bases and V 0 bases, and 7 bases lay outside the gene matches. Germline V lookup: CDR1 SGHDT, CDR2 YYEEEE. CDR3 residues: CASSLAGRGPVNTEAFF. CDR3 in DNA: TGTGCCAGCAGCTTGGCAGGCAGGGGGCCGGTGAACACTGAAGCTTTCTTT.

J is TRBJ2-1 and V is TRBV6-5; 11 nucleotides agree with TRBD2. With 6 bases clipped from V and 7 bases from J, the junction kept 5 bases outside the gene matches. The CDR3 is 14 amino acids. Per the germline V gene, CDR1 is MNHEY and CDR2 is SVGAGI. CDR3 nucleotide sequence: TGTGCCAGCAGCCTTAGCGGGAGGGTAAATGAGCAGTTCTTC. It codes for CASSLSGRVNEQFF.

V gene TRBV19 combines with J gene TRBJ1-5, with 8 bases lining up with TRBD1. The length of the CDR3 is 14 residues. Losses at the gene ends were 4 bases for V and 3 bases for J; bases not matched to a gene: 2. Germline V CDR1 and CDR2: LNHDA, SQIVND (reference sequence). CDR3 protein: CASSKTGVNQPQHF. For the CDR3, the DNA is TGTGCCAGTAGTAAGACAGGGGTCAATCAGCCCCAGCATTTT.

The V and J genes are TRBV7-8 and TRBJ2-1; 10 nucleotides align to TRBD2. Germline loops: CDR1 SGHVS, CDR2 FQNEAQ. The CDR3 is made up of 19 amino acids. V shed 1 base and J 3 bases; nucleotides not matched to a gene: 12. The CDR3, as DNA: TGTGCCAGCAGCTTAGGGATGATAAATCTAGCGGGGGACTACAATGAGCAGTTCTTC. It is translated as CASSLGMINLAGDYNEQFF.

To note about this clone: An end of the junction does not agree with germline; a read error may underlie this. The CDR3 here is CACSRDRENTGELFF. Here the CDR3 DNA reads TGTGCCTGCAGCCGGGACAGGGAGAACACCGGGGAGCTGTTTTTT. V is TRBV7-9 and J is TRBJ2-2; the match to TRBD1 covers 9 bases. Germline V gene data show CDR1 as SEHNR and CDR2 as FQNEAQ (reference sequence). This CDR3 spans 15 amino acids.

This chain links TRBV6-5 with TRBJ1-1, with D unresolved. The V gene's germline CDR1 is MNHEY and CDR2 SVGAGI. This CDR3 contains 15 residues. The V end was cut by 2 bases, the J end by 8 bases, with 18 bases between. The CDR3: CASSYRGRGGMEAFF. CDR3 in DNA: TGTGCCAGCAGTTACCGCGGCCGAGGAGGTATGGAAGCTTTCTTT.

The rearrangement uses TRBV25-1 and TRBJ1-1; D gene ambiguous. The ends were cut back, 1 base at V and 5 bases at J, with 8 bases in the middle. CDR3 length: 13 amino acids. Looked up from germline, CDR1 is MGHDK and CDR2 is SYGVNS. As DNA, the CDR3 is TGTGCCAGCAGTGAATCGGGGTATACTGAAGCTTTCTTT. Amino acids: CASSESGYTEAFF.

The V call is TRBV7-2, the J call TRBJ2-2; 7 nucleotides align to TRBD2. Germline CDR1 is SGHTA and CDR2 is FQGNSA. This CDR3 contains 17 residues. V was clipped by 1 base and J by 2 bases; unmatched bases: 7. The CDR3 sequence is CASSLDSASGNTGELFF. As DNA, the CDR3 is TGTGCCAGCAGCTTAGATAGTGCTAGCGGTAACACCGGGGAGCTGTTTTTT.

The J gene is TRBJ1-5, the V gene TRBV6-6; D is ambiguous. This CDR3 spans 16 amino acids. The germline gives CDR1 MNHNY, CDR2 SVGAGI (reference sequence). Trimming shortened V by 0 bases and J by 3 bases, and 12 bases separated the two germline ends. The CDR3 region has the DNA TGTGCCAGCAGTTACTCGAGCGAGGTCCTCAATCAGCCCCAGCATTTT. Translating it yields CASSYSSEVLNQPQHF.

The chain couples TRBV30 to TRBJ1-1; 9 bases align to TRBD1. V gave up 2 bases and J gave up 1 base; unmatched junction bases: 2. Germline V CDR1 and CDR2: GTSNPN, SVGIG (reference sequence). The CDR3 extends over 14 amino acids. Here the CDR3 DNA reads TGTGCCTGGAGTAGGGACAGGGCGAACACTGAAGCTTTCTTT. Its protein is CAWSRDRANTEAFF.

This chain joins TRBV7-8 and TRBJ1-2; tentative D call: TRBD1 (5 bases). Germline CDR1 and CDR2: SGHVS and FQNEAQ. The CDR3 consists of 12 residues. The ends were cut back, 6 bases at V and 4 bases at J, with 9 bases in the middle. The CDR3 sequence: CASRDDSYGYTF. The CDR3, as DNA: TGTGCCAGCAGGGACGACAGCTATGGCTACACCTTC.

This sequence joins TRBV7-9 and TRBJ2-1; tentative D call: TRBD1 (5 bases). Germline CDR1 is SEHNR and CDR2 is FQNEAQ (reference sequence). CDR3 size: 13 residues. With 1 base removed from V and 6 bases from J, the gap between germline ends came to 7 bases. The CDR3 loop reads CASSLGQSNEQFF. The DNA for the CDR3 is TGTGCCAGCAGCTTAGGACAGAGCAATGAGCAGTTCTTC.

A few counts support this clone. V is TRBV27 and J is TRBJ1-1; D is undetermined. The V and J ends lost 6 bases and 1 base respectively, with 6 bases between them. The CDR3 length is 12 residues. Germline CDR1 and CDR2: MNHEY and SMNVEV (reference sequence). The CDR3 region is CASRARNTEAFF. The CDR3 coding sequence is TGTGCCAGCAGGGCCAGGAACACTGAAGCTTTCTTT.

The chain is built from TRBV4-1 and TRBJ1-5, with D perhaps TRBD1 (5 bases). V was cut by 4 bases and J by 9 bases, with 13 bases left in between. CDR1 and CDR2 from the germline V gene are MGHRA and YSYEKL. The CDR3 consists of 13 residues. CDR3 protein: CASSLQGIAPQHF. Written as DNA, the CDR3 is TGCGCCAGCAGCCTTCAGGGTATAGCGCCCCAGCATTTT.

This chain links TRBV2 with TRBJ2-7; the match to TRBD2 covers 7 bases. This CDR3 has 16 residues. Germline trimming cut 2 bases from V and 5 bases from J; bases unmatched to any gene: 12. Per germline, CDR1 SNHLY and CDR2 FYNNEI. The CDR3 bases are TGTGCCAGCAGTGAATTTGGGCGGGGGTTAAGTGACGAGCAGTACTTC. This translates into CASSEFGRGLSDEQYF.

The genes are TRBV25-1 and TRBJ2-2; 8 bases map to TRBD1. The J segment lost 2 bases and the V segment lost 6 bases, leaving 8 bases of the junction unmatched. The CDR3 sequence is 16 residues long. Germline assignment: CDR1 MGHDK and CDR2 SYGVNS. The CDR3 protein is CASSDTGTGNTGELFF. The DNA of the CDR3 is TGTGCCAGCAGCGACACCGGGACAGGAAACACCGGGGAGCTGTTTTTT.

The genes are TRBV11-2 and TRBJ2-7; weak D call: TRBD2 (6 bases). Germline CDR1 is SGHAT and CDR2 is FQNNGV. The CDR3 sequence is 16 residues long. The V end lost 1 base, the J end lost 0 bases, and 13 bases lay between the germline ends. The CDR3 sequence: CASSLVLGRYSYEQYF. The DNA for the CDR3 is TGTGCCAGCAGCTTAGTCCTAGGGAGGTACTCCTACGAGCAGTACTTC.

V usage is TRBV9 and J usage is TRBJ2-5; no firm D call. The DNA matches TRBJ2-7 better at its end, which makes the J call doubtful. The CDR3 covers 16 residues. Looked up from germline, CDR1 is SGDLS and CDR2 is YYNGEE. This CDR3 reads CASSADGRSFEYEQYF. The CDR3 DNA follows: TGTGCCAGCAGCGCGGATGGCCGGAGTTTCGAATACGAGCAGTACTTC.

The CDR3 protein is CASSLVVNTEAFF. CDR3 sequence (DNA): TGTGCCAGCAGCTTAGTCGTGAACACTGAAGCTTTCTTT. The rearrangement uses TRBV7-9 and TRBJ1-1; D is undetermined. CDR3 length: 13 residues. The V end was cut by 1 base, the J end by 0 bases, with 3 bases between. CDR1 and CDR2 (germline): SEHNR, FQNEAQ (reference sequence). The entire variable domain, with the rest obtained from reference TRBV7-9 and TRBJ1-1, is as follows: DTGVSQNPRHKITKRGQNVTFRCDPISEHNRLYWYRQTLGQGPEFLTYFQNEAQLEKSRLLSDRFSAERPKGSFSTLEIQRTEQGDSAMYLCASSLVVNTEAFFGQGTRLTVV.

In this sample, this clone turned up a few times. The chain joins TRBV7-9 to TRBJ1-1; a possible D gene is TRBD1 (6 bases). Trimming took off 3 bases at V and 0 bases at J, with 11 bases between the two ends. The germline V gene encodes CDR1 SEHNR and CDR2 FQNEAQ (reference sequence). The CDR3 covers 15 residues. CDR3 region: CASSFAGTMNTEAFF. The CDR3 nucleotides are TGTGCCAGCAGCTTCGCCGGGACAATGAACACTGAAGCTTTCTTT.

The chain uses TRBV10-2 and TRBJ2-1; D possibly corresponds to TRBD2 (5 bases). The CDR3 is made up of 15 amino acids. Trimming left V 6 bases short and J 0 bases short, with 12 bases between. Germline V gene data show CDR1 as WSHSY and CDR2 as SAAADI. DNA for the CDR3: TGCGCCAGCAGCCTTCGGGGAGACTCCTACAATGAGCAGTTCTTC. Its protein product is CASSLRGDSYNEQFF.

This chain joins TRBV6-1 and TRBJ2-1, with 8 bases that match TRBD2. The CDR3 has 15 residues. Germline CDR1 reads MNHNS; CDR2 reads SASEGT. J gave up 4 bases and V 5 bases, and 7 bases lay outside the gene matches. CDR3 in amino acids: CASSPRAGAYNEQFF. In nucleotides, the CDR3 is TGTGCCAGCAGTCCCCGAGCGGGAGCTTACAATGAGCAGTTCTTC.

A note on this clone: One junction end does not reproduce the germline sequence, and a read error may be involved. The chain employs TRBV7-7 and TRBJ2-3, with 14 bases fitting TRBD2. The CDR3 runs 17 residues. Germline lookup yields CDR1 SSHAT and CDR2 FNYEAQ (reference sequence). The CDR3 here is CASSYWGTSGRVYTQYF. The CDR3 bases are TGTGCTAGCAGCTACTGGGGGACTAGCGGGAGAGTTTATACGCAGTATTTT.

The J gene is TRBJ2-5, the V gene TRBV4-1, with TRBD2 matching 8 bases. The CDR3 consists of 17 residues. Germline loops: CDR1 MGHRA, CDR2 YSYEKL. The J segment lost 2 bases and the V segment lost 0 bases, leaving 8 bases of the junction unmatched. CDR3: CASSQDRKAGAQETQYF. The CDR3, as DNA: TGCGCCAGCAGCCAAGATAGGAAAGCGGGGGCACAAGAGACCCAGTACTTC.